This T cell receptor (beta chain) stems from a study of T cells in Graves' hyperthyroidism and ophthalmopathy (dated by TCRdb to between 2018 and 2020). Looking at the study overall: Peripheral blood was sampled at the time of initial diagnosis, prior to any treatment. To identify distinguishing TCR V-J signatures, a discovery cohort of about 100 patients was used, comprising some 43 with Graves' ophthalmopathy and approximately 58 with stable Graves' hyperthyroidism. Prospective prediction of ophthalmopathy was tested in an independent validation cohort of under 20 hyperthyroidism patients and some 17 patients who later progressed to ophthalmopathy. The approximately 100 discovery patients were randomly split 7:3 into training and test sets. In addition, the study compared T-cell repertoires in thyroid tissue and in blood from about 6 Graves' hyperthyroidism patients. After sampling, hyperthyroidism patients received methimazole starting at 30 mg daily, and ophthalmopathy patients received high-dose intravenous methylprednisolone. The paper reports TCR Vbeta CDR3 sequencing of roughly 140 peripheral blood samples: under 45 ophthalmopathy, 75 to 80 hyperthyroidism and around 17 progressor patients. What the study reported, not specific to this receptor: Most expanded thyroid clonotypes (frequency above 0.001) were also detected in blood, suggesting blood repertoires may reflect thyroid immune responses. In validation, the model predicted progression to ophthalmopathy a median of roughly 6.5 months before onset, with 70% to 71% sensitivity and almost 75% specificity. Sample size was not statistically predetermined, and investigators were not blinded to group allocation. A model built on a 13 V-J signature distinguished ophthalmopathy from stable hyperthyroidism, reaching 87.88% sensitivity and under 84% specificity in cross-validation and 80%/75% in testing.

Concerning this clonotype: Its antigen is still unknown. Base qualities are missing; no much larger clone stands one base away.

TCR beta CDR3 regions were amplified from RNA transcripts. The TCR CDR3 was subjected to a first round of RT-PCR using the HTBI primer set and the Qiagen OneStep RT-PCR kit. The libraries were constructed in a second round of multiplex PCR and then size-selected and purified. Sequencing of the libraries was done on an Illumina HiSeq2000 using paired-end 100 bp reads. Per the authors' processing: SOAPnuke was used to process the raw data, throwing out any read that contained adapters or uncalled bases, had a mean Phred below 15, or lacked an exact constant-primer or identifier match. High-quality paired reads were merged using COPE v1.2.5, and each unique nucleotide sequence was defined as a clonotype. MiTCR v1.1 was used to align the clonotypes against IMGT TRBV, TRBD and TRBJ reference segments. The analysis was restricted to V-J combinations with a frequency above 0.0001, which together covered 99.2% of the repertoires. The TCS score was defined as the ratio of F50 (clonal expansion) to E x V (chaos), calculated using BLOSUM62-based TCRdist between CDR3 peptides within each V-J. Welch's t-statistics and random forest reduced 500 to 650 V-J features to roughly 13, which were used in a naive Bayes classifier (R e1071). TCRdb reanalyzed the raw reads on its own, using fastp at Q25 for trimming and MiXCR for clone calling, and kept in-frame beta chains. Each CDR3 protein appears once, grouped with its most common genes and DNA. These V and J calls derive from TCRdb rather than the authors' analysis. A total of around 240,000 distinct CDR3 sequences appear in this sample, roughly 14% of them only once. Jointly, the top ten make up about 14% of the sample.

Trimming takes 6 bases off V and 0 bases off J; junction bases not matched to a gene: 10. Inclusive of the bounding cysteine and phenylalanine, the CDR3 is 16 residues long. Only the CDR3 part of the read is kept: 48 bases, read in frame from the first base. Hyperthyroidism patients were aged 18 to 65 years and newly diagnosed, with disease duration of less than 2 months. Patients with uncontrolled infections, other autoimmune diseases, pregnancy or lactation were excluded. Clinical symptoms, serum thyroxine and TRAb, thyroid ultrasound, and orbital computed tomography formed the basis for the diagnoses. For progressor patients, blood was drawn at the first diagnosis of hyperthyroidism, before any ophthalmopathy symptoms had appeared. PBMCs were separated from roughly 10 ml of fresh peripheral blood using Ficoll-Paque density gradient centrifugation. Progressor patients were initially diagnosed with Graves' hyperthyroidism and developed ophthalmopathy during follow-up. Total RNA was extracted using Trizol reagent, and RNA quality was assessed on an Agilent 2100 Bioanalyzer.

The sequence came from a woman aged 40 to 50 with Graves' hyperthyroidism that later progressed to Graves' ophthalmopathy. Rearrangement joined TRBV12-3 or TRBV12-4 to TRBJ1-2; 7 of the junction bases match TRBD1. The sequencing sample was made of blood. The CDR3 sequence is CASSQYPTGSNYGYTF. DNA sequence: TGTGCCAGCAGCCAATACCCGACAGGGTCTAACTATGGCTACACCTTC.